One sample yielded the 24 T cell receptor delta chains listed below, sequenced in a study of γδ T cells in repeated Plasmodium falciparum infection (dated by TCRdb to the early 2020s). For bulk TCR repertoire analysis, Vgamma9/Vdelta2+ and Vdelta2-negative gammadelta T cell populations were isolated by flow sorting from peripheral blood mononuclear cells. The library came from multiplex PCR. The instrument was an Illumina MiSeq. TCRdb called clones afresh from the public reads with CATT; identical DNA rows were later merged. The sample contains roughly 93,000 delta-chain clones, around 1.4% of them found a single time. Around 8.3% of the sample goes to the ten largest clones. Sequencing was performed on gamma-delta T cells from blood. These receptors all stem from a pool of human donors (malaria-infected and uninfected, not separated).

This clone showed up many times. A read error is likely here: a far larger clone is one base away. The sample carries other DNA sequences with the same CDR3. The gene calls are TRDV3 and TRDJ1; the D is unclear. This CDR3 contains 17 residues. The germline gives CDR1 TVYSNPD, CDR2 GDNSRS (reference sequence). CDR3 sequence (DNA): TGTGCCTCTACCTGGTCCCCGTATCGTAGGGAGACCGACAAACTCATCTTT. Amino acids: CASTWSPYRRETDKLIF. Using reference TRDV3 and TRDJ1 for the parts outside the CDR3, the full variable domain is CDKVTQSSPDQTVASGSEVVLLCTYDTVYSNPDLFWYRIRPDYSFQFVFYGDNSRSEGADFTQGRFSVKHILTQKAFHLVISPVRTEDSATYYCASTWSPYRRETDKLIFGKGTRVTVEP.

Remarks on this clone: At one end the junction does not follow the germline gene, possibly because of a read error. The chain joins TRDV1 to TRDJ3, with a possible D match to TRDD3 (6 bases). In the absence of a J gene in TCRdb, the DNA was matched to germline to assign it here. The germline gives CDR1 TSWWSYY, CDR2 QGS. The CDR3 loop spans 18 amino acids. CDR3 amino acids: CSGKPWGLSSWDTRQMFF. CDR3 nucleotide sequence: TGCTCTGGGAAGCCCTGGGGCCTCAGCTCCTGGGACACCCGACAGATGTTTTTC.

This clone was counted at least ten times. TCRdb attributes to this sequence the protein of a much larger clone, which differs from the DNA translation at residue 3; a read error is likely, and the protein displayed is translated from the DNA. The chain employs TRDV2 and TRDJ1; no definite D call. Because TCRdb records no J gene, it was assigned here through a match of the DNA to germline. There are 17 residues in the CDR3. Germline V gene sequence: CDR1 GEAIGNYY, CDR2 EKD. The CDR3: CARDTVARLVYTDKLIF. The CDR3 DNA reads TGTGCCCGTGACACAGTTGCCCGTCTGGTGTACACCGATAAACTCATCTTT.

This clone was recorded a few times. TCRdb's protein, taken from a much larger clone, differs from this DNA's translation at residue 16, likely owing to a read error; the protein displayed comes from the DNA. The V gene is TRDV1, the J gene TRDJ1, with 13 bases fitting TRDD3. TCRdb records no J gene; here it was assigned by comparing the DNA to germline. With 3 bases clipped from V and 4 bases from J, the junction kept 20 bases outside the gene matches. This CDR3 has 21 residues. Looked up from germline, CDR1 is TSWWSYY and CDR2 is QGS. The chain's CDR3 is CALGDLDGTGGYVIYIDKLIF. The CDR3 nucleotides read TGTGCTCTTGGGGATCTGGACGGTACTGGGGGATACGTCATATACATCGATAAACTCATCTTT.

This clone was detected only a few times. A single base is all that separates this from a far larger clone, so a read error is likely. Distinct nucleotide sequences in the sample also encode this CDR3. The chain couples TRDV2 to TRDJ1, with a possible D match to TRDD3 (6 bases). TCRdb supplies no J gene; here it was assigned by aligning the nucleotide sequence to germline. This CDR3 spans 15 amino acids. CDR1 is GEAIGNYY, CDR2 EKD, per germline. CDR3 coding DNA: TGTGCCTGCGACACCGTGGGGGCCACCACCGATAAACTCATCTTT. Translated: CACDTVGATTDKLIF.

Details on this clone: With a far larger clone one base away, a read error is the likely cause. This same CDR3 is encoded by further DNA sequences in the sample. The V gene call reads TRDV2; no J gene was called; TRDD3 is the table's D call, not checked against the DNA. CDR1 and CDR2 from the germline V gene are GEAIGNYY and EKD. CDR3 length: 18 amino acids. The CDR3, as DNA: TGTGCCTGTGACACCGATGGGGATACCTCCTGGGACACCCGACAGATGTTCTTC. Protein sequence: CACDTDGDTSWDTRQMFF.

Comment on this clone: TCRdb attributes to this sequence the protein of a much larger clone, which differs from the DNA translation at residue 16; a read error is likely, and the protein displayed is translated from the DNA. The chain combines TRDV1 with TRDJ1; D is possibly TRDD2 or TRDD3 (9 bases each). Since TCRdb gives no J gene, matching the DNA to germline was used here to assign it. CDR3 length: 22 residues. The germline CDR1 and CDR2 sequences are TSWWSYY and QGS. V lost 3 bases and J lost 0, with 32 bases in between. CDR3 sequence: CALGEPGLPTFLGDRDTDKLIF. CDR3 sequence (DNA): TGTGCTCTTGGGGAGCCCGGCCTTCCTACGTTCTTGGGGGATAGGGACACCGATAAACTCATCTTT.

Concerning this clone itself: The protein that TCRdb holds for this DNA derives from a much larger clone and differs from the translated DNA at residue 13, which likely indicates a read error; the protein shown here is translated from the DNA. CDR3 sequence reads: CAFPDTLLGDPNPSYTDKLIF. CDR3 sequence (DNA): TGTGCCTTCCCTGATACCCTACTGGGGGACCCAAATCCCTCGTACACCGATAAACTCATCTTT. The chain links TRDV3 to TRDJ1, with 9 bases lining up with TRDD3. TCRdb lists no J gene, so it was determined here by aligning the DNA to germline. J was trimmed by 0 bases and V by 3 bases; bases with no gene match: 26. In germline, CDR1 is TVYSNPD, CDR2 GDNSRS (reference sequence). The CDR3 is made up of 21 amino acids.

By sample share, this clone is medium-sized. The V gene is TRDV1, the J gene TRDJ2, with 8 bases fitting TRDD3. With 2 bases clipped from V and 0 bases from J, the junction kept 8 bases outside the gene matches. Germline V gene lookup returns CDR1 TSWWSYY and CDR2 QGS. This CDR3 contains 18 residues. The CDR3 protein is CALGEVVRGIALTAQLFF. CDR3 in DNA: TGTGCTCTTGGGGAAGTAGTTAGGGGGATAGCTTTGACAGCACAACTCTTCTTT.

This clone has only a few counts. The TCRdb protein, from a much larger clone, departs from this DNA's translation at residue 6, likely by read error; the protein shown derives from the DNA. In DNA form, the CDR3 reads TGTGCTCTTGGGGAAGGGATGACTAGGGGGATACCGGCCACCGATAAACTCATCTTT. It translates to CALGEGMTRGIPATDKLIF. The rearrangement uses TRDV1 and TRDJ1; 9 nucleotides agree with TRDD3. TCRdb gives no J gene; it was assigned here by matching the DNA to germline. This CDR3 is built from 19 residues. Germline lookup yields CDR1 TSWWSYY and CDR2 QGS. The ends lost 2 bases at V and 1 base at J; junction bases unmatched: 14.

This clone was detected a few times. The protein recorded in TCRdb matches a much larger clone and deviates from this DNA's translation at residue 9, suggesting a read error; the protein here is obtained by translating the DNA. The chain has TRDV2 and TRDJ1; 7 bases match TRDD3. Matching the DNA to germline supplied the J gene, which TCRdb does not give. Germline CDR1 reads GEAIGNYY; CDR2 reads EKD. The CDR3 is made up of 14 amino acids. With V trimmed by 5 bases and J by 4 bases, 9 bases remained unmatched. The CDR3 sequence is CACVYWGLVDKLIF. CDR3 bases: TGTGCCTGTGTTTACTGGGGTCTCGTCGATAAACTCATCTTT.

As for this clone: The TCRdb record carries a much larger clone's protein, which differs from this DNA's translation at residue 8; a read error is the likely cause, and the protein listed here is the DNA translation. The rearrangement links TRDV1 to TRDJ1; the D gene could be TRDD2 or TRDD3 (5 bases each). Germline V gene sequence: CDR1 TSWWSYY, CDR2 QGS. V was trimmed by 11 bases and J by 9 bases, leaving 28 bases between them. The CDR3 length is 15 residues. Here the CDR3 DNA reads TGTGCTTTCGGGGTCTTGGGGTTCCTGTGGGGACAACTCATCTTT. Protein product: CAFGVLGFLWGQLIF.

As regards this clone: A far larger clone lies a single base away; this is likely a read error. Other nucleotide sequences in the sample specify the same CDR3. The chain joins TRDV1 to TRDJ1; tentative D call: TRDD3 (5 bases). Germline CDR1 reads TSWWSYY; CDR2 reads QGS. There are 16 residues in the CDR3. CDR3 residues: CALGERGFSGTDKLIF. The CDR3 bases are TGTGCTCTTGGGGAACGGGGCTTCTCGGGGACCGATAAACTCATTTTT.

This clone showed up many times. TCRdb shows a much larger clone's protein in place of this DNA's translation, and the two differ at residue 11, likely through a read error; the protein shown is translated from the DNA. The V gene is TRDV1, the J gene TRDJ1; weak D call: TRDD3 (5 bases). Germline V lookup: CDR1 TSWWSYY, CDR2 QGS. The CDR3 runs 19 residues. Trimming shortened V by 2 bases and J by 1 base, and 23 bases separated the two germline ends. The CDR3 DNA follows: TGTGCTCTTGGGGAAAGGATCACTAGGGGGGTACCGCCCACCGATAAACTCATCTTT. It is translated as CALGERITRGVPPTDKLIF.

Regarding this clone: The protein that TCRdb holds for this DNA derives from a much larger clone and differs from the translated DNA at residue 8, which likely indicates a read error; the protein shown here is translated from the DNA. The chain joins TRDV2 to TRDJ1; D unresolved. Germline V CDR1 and CDR2: GEAIGNYY, EKD. The CDR3 loop spans 15 amino acids. Trimming pared 3 bases from V and 0 bases from J, leaving 13 bases between. CDR3 residues: CACDSRGWYTDKLIF. CDR3 nucleotide sequence: TGTGCCTGTGACTCTCGTGGGTGGTACACCGATAAACTCATCTTT.

This clone was seen a handful of times. A far bigger clonotype differs at one base, so this is likely a read error. This sample also contains other DNA sequences that code for the same CDR3. The chain employs TRDV1 and TRDJ1, with 8 positions matching TRDD3. The CDR3 has 21 residues. Germline V gene lookup returns CDR1 TSWWSYY and CDR2 QGS. The CDR3 protein is CALGELAFPNTGGTYTDKLIF. The DNA for the CDR3 is TGTGCCCTTGGGGAATTGGCCTTCCCGAATACTGGGGGCACTTACACCGATAAACTCATCTTT.

This clone appeared a few times. A far larger clone is just one base off, so this is likely a read error. The same CDR3 can be traced to other DNA sequences in this sample. The chain carries TRAV38-2/DV8 and TRDJ1; TRDD3 matches at 10 bases. The CDR3 runs to 19 residues. The junction had 21 bases not matched to a gene; V was cut back by 5 bases and J by 5 bases. CDR1 TSESDYY and CDR2 QEAYKQQN come from the germline V gene. CDR3 DNA sequence: TGTGCTTATAGCGGGGTCGGCTATTGGGGGATACACGCAAGGGATAAACTCATCTTT. Translating it yields CAYSGVGYWGIHARDKLIF.

This clone was recorded at least ten times. The protein held in TCRdb is that of a much larger clone and does not match this DNA's translation at residue 19, likely because of a read error; the protein shown is translated from the DNA. The CDR3 bases are TGTGCTCTTGGGGAGCGTGGTACTGGGGGATATGGGTCGAATGGTTGTCCGATGAGACTCATCTTT. Protein product: CALGERGTGGYGSNGCPMRLIF. The chain couples TRDV1 to TRDJ1; 11 bases are shared with TRDD3. J was trimmed by 10 bases and V by 3 bases; bases with no gene match: 31. Germline V gives CDR1 TSWWSYY, CDR2 QGS. The CDR3 has 22 amino acids.

Concerning this clone itself: With only one base between it and a far larger clone, this is likely a read error. The same CDR3 can be traced to other DNA sequences in this sample. The chain has TRDV1 and TRDJ1; either TRDD2 or TRDD3 may fit D (6 bases each). The J gene comes from matching the DNA to germline here; TCRdb lacks it. CDR1 is TSWWSYY, CDR2 QGS, per germline. The CDR3 has 22 residues. CDR3 amino acids: CALGARLRGFPELGSYTDKLIF. The CDR3 DNA follows: TGTGCTCTTGGGGCAAGGTTAAGGGGGTTTCCCGAACTGGGATCCTACACTGATAAACTCATCTTT.

This clone showed up many times. The V gene is TRDV1, the J gene TRDJ1, with 9 positions matching TRDD3. The CDR3 runs 19 residues. The germline gives CDR1 TSWWSYY, CDR2 QGS. The V gene end was trimmed by 1 base and the J gene end by 3 bases; junction bases not matched to a gene: 15. The CDR3 region is CALGEPGFLGWGIADKLIF. Written as DNA, the CDR3 is TGTGCTCTTGGGGAACCTGGGTTTCTGGGCTGGGGGATCGCCGATAAACTCATCTTT.

This clone occurred many times. This sample includes further DNA sequences coding for the same CDR3. The chain is built from TRDV3 and TRDJ1, with 10 bases matching TRDD3. Germline V gives CDR1 TVYSNPD, CDR2 GDNSRS (reference sequence). CDR3 length: 15 residues. The CDR3 loop reads CAESWGIAGTDKLIF. DNA of the CDR3: TGTGCGGAGTCCTGGGGGATAGCGGGCACCGATAAACTCATCTTT. The entire variable domain, with the rest obtained from reference TRDV3 and TRDJ1, is as follows: CDKVTQSSPDQTVASGSEVVLLCTYDTVYSNPDLFWYRIRPDYSFQFVFYGDNSRSEGADFTQGRFSVKHILTQKAFHLVISPVRTEDSATYYCAESWGIAGTDKLIFGKGTRVTVEP.

Of note for this clone: TCRdb's protein, taken from a much larger clone, differs from this DNA's translation at residue 13, likely owing to a read error; the protein displayed comes from the DNA. This chain joins TRDV2 and TRDJ3; 7 bases line up with TRDD3. TCRdb records no J gene; here it was assigned by comparing the DNA to germline. The CDR3 is 19 amino acids. CDR1 is GEAIGNYY and CDR2 is EKD in the germline V gene. The CDR3 region is CACDLLGIEGSWNTRQMFF. CDR3 nucleotides: TGTGCCTGTGACCTACTGGGGATCGAGGGCTCCTGGAACACCCGACAGATGTTTTTC.

As concerns this clone: TCRdb pairs this DNA with a much larger clone's protein that differs at residue 21, likely a read error; the protein shown was translated from the DNA. V is TRDV1 and J is TRDJ1; 9 nucleotides align to TRDD2. CDR3 size: 22 residues. Germline V gene data show CDR1 as TSWWSYY and CDR2 as QGS. CDR3 DNA: TGTGCTCTTGGGGACCCTACCTTCCTACTGGATATTGATACGGCATTCACCGATAAACTCACCTTT. The encoded protein is CALGDPTFLLDIDTAFTDKLTF.

About this clone itself: TCRdb pairs this DNA with a much larger clone's protein that differs at residue 21, likely a read error; the protein shown was translated from the DNA. This chain connects TRDV1 to TRDJ1; 11 nucleotides align to TRDD3. The J gene was not available in TCRdb and was assigned here by matching the DNA to germline segments. This CDR3 region has 25 residues. Germline loops: CDR1 TSWWSYY, CDR2 QGS. The CDR3 DNA reads as TGTGCTCTTGGAATAGGGTGGCGACCTCCCATCTGGGGGATACCCGAAGAATCGTACACCAATAAACTCATCTTT. As protein: CALGIGWRPPIWGIPEESYTNKLIF.